The clone carrying this T cell receptor (beta chain) was seen more than once but under ten times. The CDR3 consists of 15 residues. The V and J ends lost 2 bases and 7 bases, in that order; junction bases with no gene match: 6. Germline V lookup: CDR1 SGHRS, CDR2 YFSETQ. The data were taken from a study of human T cells and chemical hapten exposure. About the research overall: Patients, largely female, had alopecia areata, totalis or universalis.

Time point defined: patch test 3, about 24 weeks after DPC sensitization. Regarding treatment: therapeutic diphenylcyclopropenone sensitization with weekly scalp DPC. Those who donated were patients with alopecia, 18 to 70 years of age, and suitable for DPC. MiXCR, run by TCRdb on the RACE reads, gives a single entry per CDR3 protein. The table has some 180,000 distinct CDR3 sequences, approximately 24% seen once. The sequence was collected from a woman aged 35 to 49 with alopecia areata. Some clones in this sample may be carry-over from other donors' samples. The sample in question was whole blood, obtained in connection with sensitization to the hapten diphenylcyclopropenone (DPC). V is TRBV5-1 and J is TRBJ2-1, with 10 bases that match TRBD2. The CDR3 protein is CASSLAGGLGNEQFF. The DNA of the CDR3 is TGCGCCAGCAGCTTAGCGGGAGGGCTTGGTAATGAGCAGTTCTTC.